These T cell receptor beta chains were read from a single sample in a study of Graves' ophthalmopathy and Graves' hyperthyroidism. TCRdb recomputed calls from the multiplex PCR reads with MiXCR, one row per CDR3 protein. Of roughly 410,000 distinct CDR3 sequences listed, 15% to 19% are singletons. Sequencing input: peripheral blood. Receptors originate from a woman between 18 and 30 years old with stable Graves' hyperthyroidism. Both conserved end residues are part of each CDR3. A D gene is named only where the DNA matches it firmly. Size tells how often a clone was seen (once, few, many) or the class of an expanded clone, and some rows leave it out.

abundance: many; v_gene: TRBV27; len: 14; d_gene: NA; j_gene: TRBJ2-2; CDR3nt: TGTGCCAGCAGTTTGGAGGGCCAGGACGGGGAGCTGTTTTTT; CDR3aa: CASSLEGQDGELFF
abundance: few; v_gene: TRBV3-1; len: 12; d_gene: NA; j_gene: TRBJ2-7; CDR3nt: TGTGCCAGCAGCCCCGCGAGCCGCGAGCAGTACTTC; CDR3aa: CASSPASREQYF
abundance: many; v_gene: TRBV27; len: 13; d_gene: NA; j_gene: TRBJ2-7; CDR3nt: TGTGCCAGCAGTTTAATAGGACCGGTCGAGCAGTACTTC; CDR3aa: CASSLIGPVEQYF
abundance: many; v_gene: TRBV6-5; len: 13; d_gene: NA; j_gene: TRBJ2-5; CDR3nt: TGTGCCAGCACCCCTAGCCGGCAAGAGACCCAGTACTTC; CDR3aa: CASTPSRQETQYF
abundance: many; v_gene: TRBV29-1; len: 14; d_gene: NA; j_gene: TRBJ1-2; CDR3nt: TGCAGCGTTGAGGGGAGGTTCGCTAACTATGGCTACACCTTC; CDR3aa: CSVEGRFANYGYTF
abundance: NA; v_gene: TRBV4-1; len: 12; d_gene: NA; j_gene: TRBJ1-1; CDR3nt: TGCGCCAGCAGCCAAGACTCGGGGGAAGCTTTCTTT; CDR3aa: CASSQDSGEAFF
abundance: many; v_gene: TRBV7-3; len: 13; d_gene: NA; j_gene: TRBJ1-1; CDR3nt: TGTGCCAGCAGTATCTCAGCGAACACTGAAGCTTTCTTT; CDR3aa: CASSISANTEAFF
abundance: many; v_gene: TRBV19; len: 14; d_gene: NA; j_gene: TRBJ1-5; CDR3nt: TGTGCCAGTCGGAGGGGGACGGAAGATCAGCCCCAGCATTTT; CDR3aa: CASRRGTEDQPQHF
abundance: many; v_gene: TRBV12-3/TRBV12-4; len: 14; d_gene: NA; j_gene: TRBJ1-1; CDR3nt: TGTGCCAGCAGTCGAGGCGCAGGGAACACTGAAGCTTTCTTT; CDR3aa: CASSRGAGNTEAFF
abundance: many; v_gene: TRBV7-2; len: 14; d_gene: NA; j_gene: TRBJ2-7; CDR3nt: TGTGCCAGCAAGGGCGAAACGTGGAACTACGAGCAGTGCTTC; CDR3aa: CASKGETWNYEQCF
abundance: few; v_gene: TRBV6-2/TRBV6-3; len: 14; d_gene: TRBD1; j_gene: TRBJ1-1; CDR3nt: TGTGCCAGCAAAACAGGGGGCTTTATCTCTGAAGCTTTCTTT; CDR3aa: CASKTGGFISEAFF
abundance: few; v_gene: TRBV6-5; len: 15; d_gene: NA; j_gene: TRBJ2-2; CDR3nt: TGTGCCAGCAGTTACTCAGGAAAAGGGACCGGGGAGCTGTTTTTT; CDR3aa: CASSYSGKGTGELFF
abundance: few; v_gene: TRBV5-1; len: 15; d_gene: NA; j_gene: TRBJ1-2; CDR3nt: TGCGCCAGCAGCTTGGTGGGGATAGGGGACACTGGCTACACCTTC; CDR3aa: CASSLVGIGDTGYTF
abundance: many; v_gene: TRBV12-3/TRBV12-4; len: 14; d_gene: NA; j_gene: TRBJ1-6; CDR3nt: TGTGCCAGCAGTTTGAACGGGCTGCCCTCACCCCTCCACTTT; CDR3aa: CASSLNGLPSPLHF
abundance: NA; v_gene: TRBV7-6; len: 16; d_gene: TRBD2; j_gene: TRBJ2-2; CDR3nt: TGTGCCAGCAGCTTACGACGGGAGGGCGGCACCGGGGAGCTGTTTTTT; CDR3aa: CASSLRREGGTGELFF
abundance: NA; v_gene: TRBV6-2/TRBV6-3; len: 18; d_gene: NA; j_gene: TRBJ1-5; CDR3nt: TGTGCCAGCAGTCCGCGGGAGAGTTACTCCCTTAGCAATCAGCCCCAGCATTTT; CDR3aa: CASSPRESYSLSNQPQHF
abundance: NA; v_gene: TRBV11-2; len: 16; d_gene: TRBD1; j_gene: TRBJ1-2; CDR3nt: TGTGCCAGCAGGGCCGGGACAGACTTCACCTATTCTGGCTACACCTTC; CDR3aa: CASRAGTDFTYSGYTF
abundance: many; v_gene: TRBV20-1; len: 14; d_gene: NA; j_gene: TRBJ1-2; CDR3nt: TGCAGTGCTAGTCTGGCGGGGAGAGGGTATGGCTACACCTTC; CDR3aa: CSASLAGRGYGYTF
abundance: many; v_gene: TRBV24-1; len: 13; d_gene: NA; j_gene: TRBJ1-1; CDR3nt: TGTGCCACAACTGCCCAGGGTCTCGCTGAAGCTTTCTTT; CDR3aa: CATTAQGLAEAFF
abundance: NA; v_gene: TRBV19; len: 16; d_gene: TRBD2; j_gene: TRBJ2-2; CDR3nt: TGTGCCACTACGACTAGCGGGGGGCTATACACCGGGGAGCTGTTTTTT; CDR3aa: CATTTSGGLYTGELFF
abundance: NA; v_gene: TRBV28; len: 15; d_gene: TRBD1; j_gene: TRBJ1-1; CDR3nt: TGTGCCAGCACAGAACAGGGGGCTTCGAACACTGAAGCTTTCTTT; CDR3aa: CASTEQGASNTEAFF
abundance: many; v_gene: TRBV12-5; len: 13; d_gene: NA; j_gene: TRBJ1-1; CDR3nt: TGTGCTAGTGGTCCCCGGGAGAACACTGAAGCTTTCTTT; CDR3aa: CASGPRENTEAFF
abundance: many; v_gene: TRBV7-2; len: 14; d_gene: TRBD1; j_gene: TRBJ1-3; CDR3nt: TGTGCCAGCGGACCAGGGGGGAGCGGAAACACCATATATTTT; CDR3aa: CASGPGGSGNTIYF
abundance: many; v_gene: TRBV12-3/TRBV12-4; len: 17; d_gene: TRBD2; j_gene: TRBJ2-5; CDR3nt: TGTGCCAGCAGCCCGGGACTAGCGGGGGTATACCAAGAGACCCAGTACTTC; CDR3aa: CASSPGLAGVYQETQYF
abundance: many; v_gene: TRBV11-2; len: 15; d_gene: NA; j_gene: TRBJ2-7; CDR3nt: TGTGCCAGCAGAACCAACACAGGTACCCACTACGAGCAGTACTTC; CDR3aa: CASRTNTGTHYEQYF
abundance: few; v_gene: TRBV7-9; len: 14; d_gene: NA; j_gene: TRBJ1-5; CDR3nt: TGTGCCAGCAGCTCAGCAGGGCTGGGGCAGCCCCAGCATTTT; CDR3aa: CASSSAGLGQPQHF
abundance: many; v_gene: TRBV25-1; len: 15; d_gene: NA; j_gene: TRBJ1-1; CDR3nt: TGTGCCAGCAGTGAATCCTCAAAGCCCCTCTATGAAGCTTTCTTT; CDR3aa: CASSESSKPLYEAFF
abundance: NA; v_gene: TRBV6-2/TRBV6-3; len: 14; d_gene: TRBD1; j_gene: TRBJ2-2; CDR3nt: TGTGCCAGCAGTTACGGGACAGGGTCCGGGGAGCTGTTTTTT; CDR3aa: CASSYGTGSGELFF
abundance: many; v_gene: TRBV11-2; len: 15; d_gene: NA; j_gene: TRBJ2-5; CDR3nt: TGTGCCAGCAGCTTGAGACTAGGGGCCCAAGAGACCCAGTACTTC; CDR3aa: CASSLRLGAQETQYF
abundance: many; v_gene: TRBV12-3/TRBV12-4; len: 15; d_gene: NA; j_gene: TRBJ2-6; CDR3nt: TGTGCCAGCAGCCTAGGGGTCTCTGGGGCCAACGTCCTGACTTTC; CDR3aa: CASSLGVSGANVLTF
abundance: many; v_gene: TRBV7-7; len: 13; d_gene: NA; j_gene: TRBJ2-5; CDR3nt: TGTGCTAGCAGCGAGATGCTCTTGGAGACCCAGTACTTC; CDR3aa: CASSEMLLETQYF
abundance: NA; v_gene: TRBV9; len: 15; d_gene: TRBD1; j_gene: TRBJ1-3; CDR3nt: TGTGCCAGCAGCGTAGATGACAGGGTTGGAAACACCATATATTTT; CDR3aa: CASSVDDRVGNTIYF
abundance: many; v_gene: TRBV11-2; len: 14; d_gene: NA; j_gene: TRBJ2-7; CDR3nt: TGTGCCAGCAGCTTAGGAGGCAGCCCCTACGAGCAGTACTTC; CDR3aa: CASSLGGSPYEQYF
abundance: many; v_gene: TRBV12-3/TRBV12-4; len: 16; d_gene: NA; j_gene: TRBJ1-1; CDR3nt: TGTGCCAGCAGTTTAGACGGTGGACGTATGAGGGCTGAAGCTTTCTTT; CDR3aa: CASSLDGGRMRAEAFF
abundance: many; v_gene: TRBV6-5; len: 15; d_gene: TRBD2; j_gene: TRBJ2-5; CDR3nt: TGTGCCAGCAGTTACCTAGCGGGGTACCAAGAGACCCAGTACTTC; CDR3aa: CASSYLAGYQETQYF
abundance: many; v_gene: TRBV6-5; len: 14; d_gene: TRBD1; j_gene: TRBJ1-5; CDR3nt: TGTGCCAGCAGTTCGACAGGGATGGGTCAGCCCCAGCATTTT; CDR3aa: CASSSTGMGQPQHF
abundance: many; v_gene: TRBV2; len: 14; d_gene: NA; j_gene: TRBJ2-4; CDR3nt: TGTGCCAGCAGTTTAAGTCTTTCGGGGGTCATTCAGTACTTC; CDR3aa: CASSLSLSGVIQYF
abundance: once; v_gene: TRBV18; len: 11; d_gene: NA; j_gene: TRBJ1-2; CDR3nt: TGTTCCAGCTCACGGGGCTATGGCTACACCTTC; CDR3aa: CSSSRGYGYTF
abundance: many; v_gene: TRBV7-9; len: 13; d_gene: NA; j_gene: TRBJ2-5; CDR3nt: TGTGCCAGCAGTTTAAACAGGCAAGAGACCCAGTACTTC; CDR3aa: CASSLNRQETQYF
abundance: many; v_gene: TRBV27; len: 16; d_gene: NA; j_gene: TRBJ2-2; CDR3nt: TGTGCCAGCAGTTTACGCGGGACGGTCCACACCGGGGAGCTGTTTTTT; CDR3aa: CASSLRGTVHTGELFF
abundance: NA; v_gene: TRBV12-3/TRBV12-4; len: 13; d_gene: NA; j_gene: TRBJ1-5; CDR3nt: TGTGCCAGCTGTCCTGACTTGATTCAGCCCCAGCATTTT; CDR3aa: CASCPDLIQPQHF
abundance: many; v_gene: TRBV29-1; len: 15; d_gene: TRBD1; j_gene: TRBJ1-2; CDR3nt: TGCAGCGTTGGGCAGGGAACACAGGGGGCCAATGGCTACACCTTC; CDR3aa: CSVGQGTQGANGYTF
abundance: many; v_gene: TRBV2; len: 13; d_gene: NA; j_gene: TRBJ2-2; CDR3nt: TGTGCCAGCAGTTCCACGGTGAACGGGGAGCTGTTTTTT; CDR3aa: CASSSTVNGELFF
abundance: few; v_gene: TRBV6-2/TRBV6-3; len: 17; d_gene: TRBD1; j_gene: TRBJ1-5; CDR3nt: TGTGCCAGCAGTTCCTTAGCCGGGACAGGGAAGGGTCAGCCCCAGCATTTT; CDR3aa: CASSSLAGTGKGQPQHF
abundance: many; v_gene: TRBV27; len: 14; d_gene: NA; j_gene: TRBJ2-7; CDR3nt: TGTGCCAGCAGTTGGGATGCCTCCGGCTACGAGCAGTACTTC; CDR3aa: CASSWDASGYEQYF
abundance: NA; v_gene: TRBV7-9; len: 14; d_gene: NA; j_gene: TRBJ2-7; CDR3nt: TGTGCCAGCTTCCGGGACGGGAGCTCCTACGAGCAGTACTTC; CDR3aa: CASFRDGSSYEQYF
abundance: NA; v_gene: TRBV6-1; len: 15; d_gene: NA; j_gene: TRBJ2-2; CDR3nt: TGTGCCAGCGAACAGATCAGGGATAACACCGGGGAGCTGTTTTTT; CDR3aa: CASEQIRDNTGELFF
abundance: many; v_gene: TRBV12-3/TRBV12-4; len: 14; d_gene: TRBD1; j_gene: TRBJ1-5; CDR3nt: TGTGCCAGCAGTCAGGGGGCAGGCAATCAGCCCCAGCATTTT; CDR3aa: CASSQGAGNQPQHF
abundance: many; v_gene: TRBV20-1; len: 13; d_gene: NA; j_gene: TRBJ1-2; CDR3nt: TGCAGTGCTAGAGATATGGGAGGCTATGGCTACACCTTC; CDR3aa: CSARDMGGYGYTF
abundance: many; v_gene: TRBV6-5; len: 14; d_gene: TRBD1; j_gene: TRBJ1-1; CDR3nt: TGTGCCAGCAGTTCCCCGGGACAGGGGTCTGAAGCTTTCTTT; CDR3aa: CASSSPGQGSEAFF
abundance: NA; v_gene: TRBV6-2/TRBV6-3; len: 11; d_gene: NA; j_gene: TRBJ1-1; CDR3nt: TGTGCCAGCGCCCTTAACACTGAAGCTTTCTTT; CDR3aa: CASALNTEAFF
abundance: NA; v_gene: TRBV20-1; len: 15; d_gene: TRBD1; j_gene: TRBJ1-2; CDR3nt: TGCAGTGCCTCGGGGTCCGGGACAGACATCGGGGGCTACACCTTC; CDR3aa: CSASGSGTDIGGYTF
abundance: many; v_gene: TRBV15; len: 14; d_gene: NA; j_gene: TRBJ2-7; CDR3nt: TGTGCCACCAGCAGAGGGACAGGCCGGGGGGAGCAGTACTTC; CDR3aa: CATSRGTGRGEQYF
abundance: many; v_gene: TRBV12-3/TRBV12-4; len: 14; d_gene: TRBD2; j_gene: TRBJ2-7; CDR3nt: TGTGCCAGCAGACTAGCGGGGCTCAGCTACGAGCAGTACTTC; CDR3aa: CASRLAGLSYEQYF
abundance: NA; v_gene: TRBV20-1; len: 14; d_gene: TRBD1; j_gene: TRBJ1-2; CDR3nt: TGCAGTGCTAGAGGGACAGGGGGCGGCTATGGCTACACCTTC; CDR3aa: CSARGTGGGYGYTF
abundance: many; v_gene: TRBV27; len: 14; d_gene: NA; j_gene: TRBJ1-2; CDR3nt: TGTGCCAGCAGTTTATCGGCAGGCCTCTATGGCTACACCTTC; CDR3aa: CASSLSAGLYGYTF
abundance: few; v_gene: TRBV3-1; len: 16; d_gene: NA; j_gene: TRBJ1-2; CDR3nt: TGTGCCAGCAGCCAGCTGGGGGGGACTCTATCCTATGGCTACACCTTC; CDR3aa: CASSQLGGTLSYGYTF
abundance: many; v_gene: TRBV6-1; len: 15; d_gene: NA; j_gene: TRBJ1-2; CDR3nt: TGTGCCAGCAGTGAAGATTGGGTGGGCCACTATGGCTACACCTTC; CDR3aa: CASSEDWVGHYGYTF